What follows is one TCR beta chain and its context. A single record per CDR3 protein comes from TCRdb applying MiXCR to the 5' RACE reads. Here the sample spans approximately 70,000 distinct CDR3 sequences, approximately 12% being singletons. The sample belongs to a study of early T cells in non-severe SARS-CoV-2 infection. Germline V gives CDR1 WSHSY, CDR2 SAAADI. This CDR3 is built from 13 residues. V lost 6 bases and J lost 1, with 10 bases in between. Material: whole blood, obtained at baseline. This chain links TRBV10-2 with TRBJ2-7; a possible D gene is TRBD2 (6 bases). This clonotype was sampled from an adult who was a healthcare worker with PCR-confirmed SARS-CoV-2 infection or an uninfected control (not recorded which). The donor label of this sample is uncertain. CDR3 DNA: TGCGCCAGCAGGAGGGAGGAATCCTACGAGCAGTACTTC. It is translated as CASRREESYEQYF.